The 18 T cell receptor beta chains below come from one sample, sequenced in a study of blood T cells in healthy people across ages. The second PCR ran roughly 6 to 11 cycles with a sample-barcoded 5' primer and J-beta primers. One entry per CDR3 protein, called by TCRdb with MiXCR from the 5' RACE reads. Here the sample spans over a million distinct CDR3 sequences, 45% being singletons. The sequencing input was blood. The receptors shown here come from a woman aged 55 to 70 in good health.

DNA for the CDR3: TGCAGTGCTAGTCACCGGAGTAACTATGGCTACACCTTC. It is translated as CSASHRSNYGYTF. V and J are TRBV20-1 and TRBJ1-2, with D uncertain. V was cut by 3 bases and J by 1 base, with 9 bases left in between. CDR1 is DFQATT and CDR2 is SNEGSKA in the germline V gene (reference sequence). The CDR3 extends over 13 amino acids.

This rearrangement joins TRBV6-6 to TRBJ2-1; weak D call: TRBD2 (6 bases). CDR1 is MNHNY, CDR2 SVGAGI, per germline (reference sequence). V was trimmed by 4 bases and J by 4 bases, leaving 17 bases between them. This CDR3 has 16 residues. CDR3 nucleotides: TGTGCCAGCAGTTCCAGGGACTCAAAGGTGTACAATGAGCAGTTCTTC. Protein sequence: CASSSRDSKVYNEQFF.

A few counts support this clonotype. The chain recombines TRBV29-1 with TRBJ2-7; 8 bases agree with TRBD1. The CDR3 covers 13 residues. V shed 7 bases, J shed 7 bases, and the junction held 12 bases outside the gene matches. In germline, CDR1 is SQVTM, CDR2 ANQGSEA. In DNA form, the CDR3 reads TGCAGCGCCGCTATGCAGGGGGCGGGTGAGCAGTACTTC. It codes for CSAAMQGAGEQYF.

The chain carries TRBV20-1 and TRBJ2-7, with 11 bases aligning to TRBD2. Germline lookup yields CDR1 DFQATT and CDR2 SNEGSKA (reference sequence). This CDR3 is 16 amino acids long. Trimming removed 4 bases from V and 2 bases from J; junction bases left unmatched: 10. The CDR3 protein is CSAKGLAGGRTYEQYF. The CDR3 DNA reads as TGCAGTGCTAAGGGGCTAGCGGGAGGAAGAACCTACGAGCAGTACTTC.

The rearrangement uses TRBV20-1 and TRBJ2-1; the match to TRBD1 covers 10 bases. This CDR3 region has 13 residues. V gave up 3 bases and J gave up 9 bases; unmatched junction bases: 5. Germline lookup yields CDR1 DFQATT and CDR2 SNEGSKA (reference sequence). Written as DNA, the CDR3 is TGCAGTGCTAGGACAGGGGGCTGGGGTGAGCAGTTCTTC. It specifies CSARTGGWGEQFF.

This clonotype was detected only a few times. CDR3 region: CSGRDRATGNTEAFF. CDR3 nucleotides: TGCAGCGGGCGGGACAGGGCGACAGGGAACACTGAAGCTTTCTTT. The J gene is TRBJ1-1, the V gene TRBV29-1; 9 nucleotides line up with TRBD1. This CDR3 region has 15 residues. The V gene end was trimmed by 7 bases and the J gene end by 1 base; junction bases not matched to a gene: 10. CDR1 is SQVTM, CDR2 ANQGSEA, per germline.

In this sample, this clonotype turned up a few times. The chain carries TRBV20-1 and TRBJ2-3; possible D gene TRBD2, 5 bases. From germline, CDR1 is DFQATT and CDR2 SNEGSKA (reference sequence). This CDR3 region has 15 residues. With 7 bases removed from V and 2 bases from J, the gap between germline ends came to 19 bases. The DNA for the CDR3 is TGCAGTGTTGGACCCGGGCGGGCCCTCACAGATACGCAGTATTTT. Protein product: CSVGPGRALTDTQYF.

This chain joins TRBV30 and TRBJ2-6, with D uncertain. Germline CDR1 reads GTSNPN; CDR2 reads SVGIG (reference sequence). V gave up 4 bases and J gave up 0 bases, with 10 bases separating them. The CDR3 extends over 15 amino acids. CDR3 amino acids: CAWKTGSSGANVLTF. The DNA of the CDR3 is TGTGCCTGGAAGACGGGCAGCTCTGGGGCCAACGTCCTGACTTTC.

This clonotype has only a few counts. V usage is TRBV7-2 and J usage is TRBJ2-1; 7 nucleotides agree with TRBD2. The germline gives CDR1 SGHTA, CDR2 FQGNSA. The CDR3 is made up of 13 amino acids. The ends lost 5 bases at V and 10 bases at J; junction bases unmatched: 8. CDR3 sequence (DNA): TGTGCCAGCAGCCAGTTAGCGGGCTTCGAGCAGTTCTTC. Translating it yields CASSQLAGFEQFF. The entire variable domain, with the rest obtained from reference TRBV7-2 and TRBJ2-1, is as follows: GAGVSQSPSNKVTEKGKDVELRCDPISGHTALYWYRQSLGQGLEFLIYFQGNSAPDKSGLPSDRFSAERTGGSVSTLTIQRTQQEDSAVYLCASSQLAGFEQFFGPGTRLTVL.

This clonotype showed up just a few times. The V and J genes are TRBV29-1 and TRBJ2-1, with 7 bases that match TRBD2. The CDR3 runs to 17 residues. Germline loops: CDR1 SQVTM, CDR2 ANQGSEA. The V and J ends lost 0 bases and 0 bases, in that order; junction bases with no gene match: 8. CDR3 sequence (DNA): TGCAGCGTTGAAGATTCGGGTAGCGGGTTCTCCTACAATGAGCAGTTCTTC. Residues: CSVEDSGSGFSYNEQFF.

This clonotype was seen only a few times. CDR3 protein: CASSLKAGALETQYF. In DNA, the CDR3 is TGTGCCAGCAGTTTAAAGGCGGGAGCTTTGGAGACCCAGTACTTC. The chain carries TRBV28 and TRBJ2-5; 7 nucleotides align to TRBD2. J lost 5 bases, V lost 2 bases, and 8 bases had no gene match. The germline gives CDR1 MDHEN, CDR2 SYDVKM. The CDR3 spans 15 residues.

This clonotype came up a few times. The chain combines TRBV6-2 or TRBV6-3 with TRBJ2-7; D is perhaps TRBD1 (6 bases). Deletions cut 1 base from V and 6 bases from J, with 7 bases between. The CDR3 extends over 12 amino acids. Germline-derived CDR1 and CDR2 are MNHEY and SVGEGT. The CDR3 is CASSYWGREQYF. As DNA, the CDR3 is TGTGCCAGCAGTTACTGGGGGCGCGAGCAGTACTTC.

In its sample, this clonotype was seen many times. The CDR3 sequence is CASSSPRQGNIQYF. The CDR3 DNA sequence: TGTGCCAGCAGCTCCCCCCGACAGGGAAACATTCAGTACTTC. The chain carries TRBV11-1 and TRBJ2-4; TRBD1 matches 7 bases. Germline V gene sequence: CDR1 SGHAT, CDR2 FQDESV (reference sequence). V dropped 4 bases and J dropped 6; count of bases not matched to a gene: 6. The CDR3 sequence is 14 residues long.

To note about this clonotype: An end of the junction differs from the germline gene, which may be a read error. CDR3 amino acids: CVSSEEASAKNIQYF. As DNA, the CDR3 is TGTGTCAGCAGTGAAGAGGCTAGCGCCAAAAACATTCAGTACTTC. The chain employs TRBV2 and TRBJ2-4; weak D call: TRBD2 (5 bases). This CDR3 has 15 amino acids. The germline V gene has CDR1 SNHLY and CDR2 FYNNEI.

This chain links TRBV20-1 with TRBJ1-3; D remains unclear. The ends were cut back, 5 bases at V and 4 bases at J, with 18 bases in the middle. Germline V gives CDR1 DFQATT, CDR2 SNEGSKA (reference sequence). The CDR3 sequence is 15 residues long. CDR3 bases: TGCAGTGCTCCTCAGGAACCGCAATTGGGAAACACCATATATTTT. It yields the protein CSAPQEPQLGNTIYF.

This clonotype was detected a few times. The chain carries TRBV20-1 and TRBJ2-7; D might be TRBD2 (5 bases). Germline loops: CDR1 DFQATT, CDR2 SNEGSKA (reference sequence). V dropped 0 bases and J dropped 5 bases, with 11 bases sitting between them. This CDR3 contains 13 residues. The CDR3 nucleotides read TGCAGTGCTAGAGATTCCGGACTCAACGAGCAGTACTTC. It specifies CSARDSGLNEQYF.

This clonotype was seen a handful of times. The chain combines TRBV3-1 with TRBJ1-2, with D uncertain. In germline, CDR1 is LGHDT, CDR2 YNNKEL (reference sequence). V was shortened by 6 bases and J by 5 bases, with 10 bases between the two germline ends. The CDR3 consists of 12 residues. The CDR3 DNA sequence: TGTGCCAGCAGTGGCCCATTATATGGCTACACCTTC. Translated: CASSGPLYGYTF. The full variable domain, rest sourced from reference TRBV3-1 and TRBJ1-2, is DTAVSQTPKYLVTQMGNDKSIKCEQNLGHDTMYWYKQDSKKFLKIMFSYNNKELIINETVPNRFSPKSPDKAHLNLHINSLELGDSAVYFCASSGPLYGYTFGSGTRLTVV.

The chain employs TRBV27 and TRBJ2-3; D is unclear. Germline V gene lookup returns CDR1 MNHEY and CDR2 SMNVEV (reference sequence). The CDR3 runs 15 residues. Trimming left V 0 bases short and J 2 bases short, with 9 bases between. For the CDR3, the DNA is TGTGCCAGCAGTTTATCGAGAAGAAACACAGATACGCAGTATTTT. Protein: CASSLSRRNTDTQYF.